This section outlines one T cell receptor beta chain sequence together with its context. Its specificity is not known. The sample comes from a study of shared clonotypes between healthy human individuals. Study-level results: Researchers sampled only blood; tissue repertoires likely differ.

The naive CD8 fraction comprised CD45RO-negative cells positively selected for CCR7 and excluded terminally differentiated effector memory CD45RA+ cells. The CDR3 is 14 residues long. Germline V gene lookup returns CDR1 SNHLY and CDR2 FYNNEI. The ends were cut back, 6 bases at V and 5 bases at J, with 17 bases in the middle. Profiling relied on immunoSEQ multiplex PCR, and the TCRdb table lists in-frame clones only, not all of them. The sample lists around 620,000 clones; roughly 96% were seen once. The sequenced sample was naive CD8+ T cells sorted from blood. The V gene is TRBV2, the J gene TRBJ2-7; D possibly corresponds to TRBD1 (6 bases). This sequence was found in a woman in her twenties or thirties in good health. The CDR3 DNA follows: TGTGCCAGCAGGACAACAGGGACCCTTGACGAGCAGTACTTC. Residues: CASRTTGTLDEQYF.